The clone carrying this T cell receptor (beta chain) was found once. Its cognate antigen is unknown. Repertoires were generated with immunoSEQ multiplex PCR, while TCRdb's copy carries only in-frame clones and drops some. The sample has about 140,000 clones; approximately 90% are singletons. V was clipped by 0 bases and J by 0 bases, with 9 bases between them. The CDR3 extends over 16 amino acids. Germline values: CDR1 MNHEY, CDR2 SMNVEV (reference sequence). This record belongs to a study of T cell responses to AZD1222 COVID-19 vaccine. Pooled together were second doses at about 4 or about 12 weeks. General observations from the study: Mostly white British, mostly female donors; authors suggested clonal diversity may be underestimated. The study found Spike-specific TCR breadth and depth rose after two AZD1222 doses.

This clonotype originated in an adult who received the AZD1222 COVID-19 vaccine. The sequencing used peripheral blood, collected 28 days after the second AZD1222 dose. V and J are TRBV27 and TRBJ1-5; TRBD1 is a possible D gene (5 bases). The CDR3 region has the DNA TGTGCCAGCAGTTTATCCGGAGGGGCTAGCAATCAGCCCCAGCATTTT. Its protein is CASSLSGGASNQPQHF.